This passage covers 5 T cell receptor beta chains from one sample sequenced in a study of cytomegalovirus exposure and HLA in healthy donors. The PCR contained 60 Vbeta and 13 Jbeta primers. Sequenced by immunoSEQ multiplex PCR; TCRdb stores in-frame clones only, minus some. The sample has 35,000 to 50,000 clones, 60% to 70% seen once; the top ten hold roughly 3.9%. Sequencing used PBMCs. These receptors were taken from a man aged 40-50 years in good health and CMV-seronegative.

The chain recombines TRBV4-1 with TRBJ2-1, with 8 bases lining up with TRBD1. Germline values: CDR1 MGHRA, CDR2 YSYEKL. The CDR3 covers 14 residues. V lost 4 bases, J lost 5 bases, and 4 bases stayed unmatched. The CDR3 loop is CASSRQGRDNEQFF. The CDR3 coding sequence is TGCGCCAGCAGCCGACAGGGGCGAGACAATGAGCAGTTCTTC.

The rearrangement joins TRBV12-5 to TRBJ2-1; 9 bases fit TRBD2. There are 14 residues in the CDR3. CDR1 and CDR2 from the germline V gene are LGHNT and FRNRAP. J was trimmed by 7 bases and V by 9 bases; bases with no gene match: 10. CDR3 DNA: TGTGCTAGCTACAGCGGGGGGCCGGGTAATGAGCAGTTCTTC. Encoded protein: CASYSGGPGNEQFF.

In its sample, this clone was seen a few times. This chain uses TRBV6-4 with TRBJ1-2, with 11 bases lining up with TRBD1. The CDR3 contains 16 residues. The germline CDR1 and CDR2 sequences are MRHNA and SNTAGT. The ends lost 2 bases at V and 4 bases at J; junction bases unmatched: 6. The CDR3 DNA reads TGTGCCAGCAGTGACGAAGGGACAGGGGGTCTCTATGGCTACACCTTC. It encodes CASSDEGTGGLYGYTF.

There are a few counts of this clone. The chain is built from TRBV19 and TRBJ1-2; possibly TRBD1 for D (6 bases). Germline V CDR1 and CDR2: LNHDA, SQIVND (reference sequence). This CDR3 has 14 amino acids. Between the trimmed V and J ends, which lost 7 bases and 1 base, there was a span of 13 bases. CDR3 sequence reads: CASTRQEINYGYTF. The CDR3 bases are TGTGCCAGTACTCGACAGGAAATTAACTATGGCTACACCTTC.

The V and J genes are TRBV4-2 and TRBJ1-1, with D perhaps TRBD1 (6 bases). The CDR3 consists of 14 residues. In germline, CDR1 is LGHNA, CDR2 YNFKEQ. Trimming shortened V by 0 bases and J by 1 base, and 6 bases separated the two germline ends. DNA for the CDR3: TGTGCCAGCAGCCAAGAAGGGGGGAACACTGAAGCTTTCTTT. Its protein product is CASSQEGGNTEAFF.